One sample yielded the 6 T cell receptor beta chains listed below, sequenced in a study of cytomegalovirus exposure and HLA in healthy donors. With 60 Vbeta and 13 Jbeta primers, the PCR was carried out. Data came from immunoSEQ multiplex PCR; TCRdb stores just in-frame clones and leaves some out. Found here are under 150,000 clones, 65% to 85% of them singletons; the top ten hold around 2.4%. The sample consisted of PBMCs. The source of these receptors is a male donor in good health and CMV-seronegative.

This clone came up once. This chain joins TRBV5-1 and TRBJ2-1; possible D gene TRBD2, 6 bases. CDR1 is SGHRS and CDR2 is YFSETQ in the germline V gene. The CDR3 spans 14 residues. Between the trimmed V and J ends, which lost 5 bases and 4 bases, there was a span of 13 bases. DNA of the CDR3: TGCGCCAGCAGGGATAGCGGACCATACAATGAGCAGTTCTTC. Translated, it gives CASRDSGPYNEQFF.

This rearrangement joins TRBV6-6 to TRBJ2-7; D perhaps matches TRBD2 (6 bases). V lost 5 bases to trimming and J lost 3 bases, with 20 bases between them. The CDR3 runs to 16 residues. Germline lookup yields CDR1 MNHNY and CDR2 SVGAGI (reference sequence). CDR3 sequence: CASSQTQGLPIYEQYF. The DNA of the CDR3 is TGTGCCAGCAGTCAGACTCAGGGACTTCCTATCTACGAGCAGTACTTC.

The V gene is TRBV19, the J gene TRBJ1-1; 8 positions match TRBD1. V lost 5 bases to trimming and J lost 1 base; unmatched junction nucleotides: 6. This CDR3 is 15 amino acids long. Germline V CDR1 and CDR2: LNHDA, SQIVND (reference sequence). In DNA form, the CDR3 reads TGTGCCAGTAGTCGCCAGGGGGCGGGGAACACTGAAGCTTTCTTT. This translates into CASSRQGAGNTEAFF.

The J gene is TRBJ2-3, the V gene TRBV9; TRBD1 might be the D (5 bases). Per the germline V gene, CDR1 is SGDLS and CDR2 is YYNGEE. The CDR3 is 15 amino acids. V was clipped by 2 bases and J by 6 bases, with 16 bases between them. CDR3 sequence reads: CASSVSSRASDTQYF. The CDR3 coding sequence is TGTGCCAGCAGCGTCTCGTCCAGGGCCAGCGATACGCAGTATTTT.

The chain employs TRBV28 and TRBJ2-7, with 14 nucleotides matching TRBD2. V shed 6 bases and J 0 bases; nucleotides not matched to a gene: 4. The CDR3 has 16 residues. CDR1 MDHEN and CDR2 SYDVKM come from the germline V gene. The CDR3 reads CASSAGLAGASYEQYF. CDR3 DNA sequence: TGTGCCAGCAGCGCGGGACTAGCGGGAGCCTCCTACGAGCAGTACTTC.

The V gene is TRBV9, the J gene TRBJ1-2; TRBD1 agrees at 8 bases. Germline-derived CDR1 and CDR2 are SGDLS and YYNGEE. Trimming took 3 bases from V and 6 from J; bases not matched to a gene: 10. CDR3 length: 15 residues. CDR3 region: CASSGKPGQENGYTF. CDR3 in DNA: TGTGCCAGCAGCGGTAAACCGGGACAGGAAAATGGCTACACCTTC.